The 8 T cell receptor beta chains presented below share a single source sample, sequenced in a study of beta chain features in type 1 diabetes. The investigators reverse transcribed all of the isolated RNA, so they sequenced expressed TCRB transcripts. Profiling relied on immunoSEQ multiplex PCR, and the TCRdb table lists in-frame clones only, not all of them. The sample shows around 430,000 clones, approximately 30% of them seen only once. Sequenced input: naive CD4+ T cells from blood. The receptors shown here come from a man younger than 30 in good health.

This clone turned up a few times. The chain carries TRBV10-3 and TRBJ2-5; 11 bases are shared with TRBD1. V lost 7 bases, J lost 4 bases, and 8 bases stayed unmatched. CDR1 is ENHRY and CDR2 is SYGVKD in the germline V gene. CDR3 length: 15 residues. CDR3 protein: CAIKPGQGELETQYF. Here the CDR3 DNA reads TGTGCCATCAAACCGGGACAGGGGGAGTTAGAGACCCAGTACTTC.

The V and J genes are TRBV5-1 and TRBJ2-1; D gene uncertain. The V gene lost 4 bases and the J gene lost 15 bases, with 14 bases spanning the gap. This CDR3 region has 11 residues. Germline V lookup: CDR1 SGHRS, CDR2 YFSETQ. Here the CDR3 reads CASSIEQLLFF. The CDR3 DNA reads TGCGCCAGCAGCATAGAACAACTCCTGTTCTTC.

As DNA, the CDR3 is TGTGCCTGGAGTCGGGCATTCGGCTACACCTTC. This encodes CAWSRAFGYTF. The chain joins TRBV30 to TRBJ1-2, with no clear D. Germline V gives CDR1 GTSNPN, CDR2 SVGIG (reference sequence). The ends were cut back, 2 bases at V and 8 bases at J, with 9 bases in the middle. There are 11 residues in the CDR3.

The genes are TRBV30 and TRBJ1-1; D remains unclear. CDR1 GTSNPN and CDR2 SVGIG come from the germline V gene (reference sequence). CDR3 length equals 13 residues. V lost 5 bases, J lost 2 bases, and 12 bases lay in between. The CDR3: CAWSPGTNTEAFF. CDR3 in DNA: TGTGCCTGGTCCCCTGGCACCAACACTGAAGCTTTCTTT.

This clone occurred a few times. The chain joins TRBV5-4 to TRBJ2-6, with D maybe TRBD2 (5 bases). Germline loops: CDR1 SGHNT, CDR2 YYREEE (reference sequence). Trimming pared 0 bases from V and 4 bases from J, leaving 11 bases between. This CDR3 is built from 16 residues. In DNA, the CDR3 is TGTGCCAGCAGCTTGGTGCCAACGGGAGGGGCCAACGTCCTGACTTTC. It specifies CASSLVPTGGANVLTF.

This clone was picked up a small number of times. The rearrangement links TRBV7-2 to TRBJ2-5; D gene ambiguous. The ends were cut back, 6 bases at V and 0 bases at J, with 11 bases in the middle. Germline CDR1 reads SGHTA; CDR2 reads FQGNSA. There are 14 residues in the CDR3. This chain's CDR3 is CASSRTTYQETQYF. The CDR3 DNA is TGTGCCAGCAGTAGGACGACGTACCAAGAGACCCAGTACTTC.

The J gene is TRBJ1-1, the V gene TRBV2; D is unresolved. The CDR3 contains 14 residues. The V and J ends lost 5 bases and 5 bases respectively, with 15 bases between them. The germline V gene encodes CDR1 SNHLY and CDR2 FYNNEI. In nucleotides, the CDR3 is TGTGCCAGCAGTTTGGCCTCCACAAGGACTGAAGCTTTCTTT. Its translation: CASSLASTRTEAFF.

The chain is built from TRBV10-3 and TRBJ2-7, with D hard to call. Germline V gene lookup returns CDR1 ENHRY and CDR2 SYGVKD. This CDR3 has 15 residues. Trimming took 3 bases from V and 3 from J, leaving 15 bases between them. The CDR3 DNA reads as TGTGCCATCAGTGACGGGCAGGCTTTAGTCTACGAGCAGTACTTC. Translating it yields CAISDGQALVYEQYF.